This TCR beta chain was sequenced in a study of PD-1 blockade in classical Hodgkin lymphoma. Regarding time point: cycle 4 day 1 (C4D1), after six to seven weeks of nivolumab. Patients all relapsed after autologous stem cell transplantation, and there was variation in brentuximab vedotin exposure. Purified CD4+ T cells were obtained from thawed PBMCs through magnetic negative selection. A note on this clone: Its antigen is not known.

The data were produced by immunoSEQ multiplex PCR, yet TCRdb's version contains in-frame clones alone and is incomplete. Of roughly 32,000 clones listed, about 90% are singletons. The germline V gene encodes CDR1 KGHSH and CDR2 LQKENI. This CDR3 region has 15 residues. With V trimmed by 3 bases and J by 7 bases, 9 bases remained unmatched. Overall study findings and caveats: Baseline diversity in complete responders resembled that of newly diagnosed patients.

The genes are TRBV18 and TRBJ2-3; 8 bases are a match to TRBD1. Source: CD4+ T cells from blood, taken before the fourth cycle of nivolumab. The source is a human donor with classical Hodgkin lymphoma. CDR3 coding DNA: TGTGCCAGCTCACCGAGGACAGGGAGCCACAATACGCAGTATTTT. Encoded protein: CASSPRTGSHNTQYF.